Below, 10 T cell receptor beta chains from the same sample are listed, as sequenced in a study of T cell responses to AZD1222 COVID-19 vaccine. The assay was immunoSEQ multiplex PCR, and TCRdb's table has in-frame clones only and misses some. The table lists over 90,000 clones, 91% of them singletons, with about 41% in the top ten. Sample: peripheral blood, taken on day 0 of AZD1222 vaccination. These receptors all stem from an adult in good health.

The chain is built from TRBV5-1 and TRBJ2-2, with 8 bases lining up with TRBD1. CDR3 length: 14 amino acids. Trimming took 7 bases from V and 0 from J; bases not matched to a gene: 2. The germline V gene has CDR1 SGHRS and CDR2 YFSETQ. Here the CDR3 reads CASRTGSNTGELFF. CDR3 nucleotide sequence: TGCGCCAGCCGGACAGGGTCGAACACCGGGGAGCTGTTTTTT.

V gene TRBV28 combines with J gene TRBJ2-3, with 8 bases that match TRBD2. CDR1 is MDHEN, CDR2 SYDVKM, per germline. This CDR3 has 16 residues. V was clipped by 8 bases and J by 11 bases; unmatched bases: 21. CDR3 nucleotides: TGTGCCAGCGGGGTGTCGGAGGGACTAGTTCATCAAGGGCAGTATTTT. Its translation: CASGVSEGLVHQGQYF.

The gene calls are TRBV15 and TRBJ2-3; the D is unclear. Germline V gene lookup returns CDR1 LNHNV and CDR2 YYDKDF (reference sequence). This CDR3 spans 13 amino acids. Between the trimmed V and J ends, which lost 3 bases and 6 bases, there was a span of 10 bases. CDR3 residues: CATSSQTTDTQYF. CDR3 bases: TGTGCCACCAGCAGTCAAACAACGGATACGCAGTATTTT. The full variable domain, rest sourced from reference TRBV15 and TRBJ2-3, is DAMVIQNPRYQVTQFGKPVTLSCSQTLNHNVMYWYQQKSSQAPKLLFHYYDKDFNNEADTPDNFQSRRPNTSFCFLDIRSPGLGDTAMYLCATSSQTTDTQYFGPGTRLTVL.

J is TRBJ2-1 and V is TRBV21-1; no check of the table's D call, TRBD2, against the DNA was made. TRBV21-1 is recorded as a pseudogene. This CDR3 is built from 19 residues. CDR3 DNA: TGTGCCAGCAGCACGACAACCCGGGCGGGCACCGGTTCGGGCAATGAGCAGTTCTTC. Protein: CASSTTTRAGTGSGNEQFF.

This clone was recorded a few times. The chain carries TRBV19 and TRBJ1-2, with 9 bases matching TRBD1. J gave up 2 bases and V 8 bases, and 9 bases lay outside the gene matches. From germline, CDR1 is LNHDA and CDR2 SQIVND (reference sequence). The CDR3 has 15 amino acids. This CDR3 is CASFPGTGKNYGYTF. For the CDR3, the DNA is TGTGCCAGTTTCCCGGGGACAGGGAAAAACTATGGCTACACCTTC. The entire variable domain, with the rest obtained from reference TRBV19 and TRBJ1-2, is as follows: DGGITQSPKYLFRKEGQNVTLSCEQNLNHDAMYWYRQDPGQGLRLIYYSQIVNDFQKGDIAEGYSVSREKKESFPLTVTSAQKNPTAFYLCASFPGTGKNYGYTFGSGTRLTVV.

The CDR3 region is CASSLQAGQNEKLFF. In DNA, the CDR3 is TGTGCCAGCAGCTTACAGGCAGGGCAGAATGAAAAACTGTTTTTT. The chain carries TRBV7-8 and TRBJ1-4; TRBD1 is a possible D gene (5 bases). The CDR3 length is 15 residues. From germline, CDR1 is SGHVS and CDR2 FQNEAQ. V lost 2 bases to trimming and J lost 5 bases, with 12 bases between them.

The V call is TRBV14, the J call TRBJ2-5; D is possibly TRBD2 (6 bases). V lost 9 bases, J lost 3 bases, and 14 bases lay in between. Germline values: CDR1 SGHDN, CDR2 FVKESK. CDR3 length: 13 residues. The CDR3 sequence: CASSDWTKETQYF. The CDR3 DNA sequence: TGTGCCAGTTCAGACTGGACTAAAGAGACCCAGTACTTC.

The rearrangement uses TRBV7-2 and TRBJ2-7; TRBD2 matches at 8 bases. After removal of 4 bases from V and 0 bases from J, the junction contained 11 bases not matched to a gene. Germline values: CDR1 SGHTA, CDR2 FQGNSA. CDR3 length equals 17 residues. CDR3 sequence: CASSSRLAGPLSYEQYF. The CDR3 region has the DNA TGTGCCAGCAGCTCCCGCCTAGCGGGTCCGCTCTCCTACGAGCAGTACTTC.

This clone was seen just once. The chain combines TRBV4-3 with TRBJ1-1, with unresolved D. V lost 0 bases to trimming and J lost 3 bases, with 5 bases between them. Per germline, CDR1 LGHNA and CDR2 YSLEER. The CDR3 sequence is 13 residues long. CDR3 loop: CASSQEPYTEAFF. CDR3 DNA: TGCGCCAGCAGCCAAGAACCCTACACTGAAGCTTTCTTT.

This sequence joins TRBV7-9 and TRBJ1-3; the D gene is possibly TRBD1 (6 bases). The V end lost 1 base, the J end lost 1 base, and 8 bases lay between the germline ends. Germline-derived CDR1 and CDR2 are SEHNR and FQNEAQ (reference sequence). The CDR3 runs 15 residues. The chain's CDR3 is CASSLETGSGNTIYF. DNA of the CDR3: TGTGCCAGCAGCTTAGAAACAGGGTCTGGAAACACCATATATTTT.